The rows below give T cell receptor beta chains drawn from one sample of a study of blood T cell repertoires in COVID-19. TCRdb's table, derived via immunoSEQ multiplex PCR, lists solely in-frame clones and lacks some. This table holds around 74,000 clones, roughly nine tenths found once. The specimen sequenced was peripheral blood. These receptors came from a woman of 80 years or more with active or convalescent COVID-19. CDR3s include the opening cysteine and the closing phenylalanine or tryptophan. Fields, in order: D gene, V gene, J gene, clone size, CDR3 DNA, CDR3 protein. The D gene is left open where the match is weak. The size field is filled for only some rows; it gives once, few, many or a size class.

D: TRBD1
V: TRBV4-1
J: TRBJ1-5
size: once
DNA: TGCGCCAGCAGCCAGGGAGACAGGGGATATAGCAATCAGCCCCAGCATTTT
CDR3: CASSQGDRGYSNQPQHF

D: .
V: TRBV5-6
J: TRBJ1-4
size: .
DNA: TGTGCCAGCAGCTTGGTGCGGGACCGTAATGAAAAACTGTTTTTT
CDR3: CASSLVRDRNEKLFF

D: TRBD1
V: TRBV19
J: TRBJ1-5
size: .
DNA: TGTGCCAGTAGTATAGGACAGGGTTCGGCCTATAGCAATCAGCCCCAGCATTTT
CDR3: CASSIGQGSAYSNQPQHF

D: TRBD2
V: TRBV28
J: TRBJ2-7
size: .
DNA: TGTGCCAGCAGCCCCCTGGCGGGGGTCACTGTCGAGCAGTACTTC
CDR3: CASSPLAGVTVEQYF

D: .
V: TRBV19
J: TRBJ1-2
size: .
DNA: TGTGCCAGTAGTATAGATATAAACAGGGACGGCTACACCTTC
CDR3: CASSIDINRDGYTF

D: .
V: TRBV5-1
J: TRBJ1-2
size: .
DNA: TGCGCCAGCAGCTTAGGATCGGGGTCTACTGGCTACACCTTC
CDR3: CASSLGSGSTGYTF

D: .
V: TRBV9
J: TRBJ1-5
size: .
DNA: TGTGCCAGCAGCGTAGGGACTCTCAATCAGCCCCAGCATTTT
CDR3: CASSVGTLNQPQHF

D: .
V: TRBV28
J: TRBJ1-5
size: few
DNA: TGTGCCAGCAGTTCCCCAGGATCCAATCAGCCCCAGCATTTT
CDR3: CASSSPGSNQPQHF

D: .
V: TRBV5-4
J: TRBJ2-5
size: once
DNA: TGTGCCAGCAGCGTTGGGACTGTGGAGACCCAGTACTTC
CDR3: CASSVGTVETQYF

D: .
V: TRBV6-5
J: TRBJ1-5
size: .
DNA: TGTGCCAGCAGCCCGACAGGTAATAGCAATCAGCCCCAGCATTTT
CDR3: CASSPTGNSNQPQHF

D: .
V: TRBV6-5
J: TRBJ1-1
size: few
DNA: TGTGCCAGCAGTTGGGGCGGAAGGAACACTGAAGCTTTCTTT
CDR3: CASSWGGRNTEAFF

D: .
V: TRBV5-4
J: TRBJ2-7
size: .
DNA: TGTGCCAGCAGCTTGGTCGCCAGGGGCTCCTACGAGCAGTACTTC
CDR3: CASSLVARGSYEQYF

D: TRBD1
V: TRBV19
J: TRBJ1-4
size: .
DNA: TGTGCCAGTAGTACGACAGGGAGAATACCTAATGAAAAACTGTTTTTT
CDR3: CASSTTGRIPNEKLFF

D: .
V: TRBV3-1/TRBV3-2
J: TRBJ1-4
size: .
DNA: TGTGCCAGCAGTCCCCCTGTTCAGGGAGGAAGTGGAAAACTGTTTTTT
CDR3: CASSPPVQGGSGKLFF

D: .
V: TRBV6-5
J: TRBJ2-3
size: .
DNA: TGTGCCAGCAGTTACTCTGGACAGACCACAGATACGCAGTATTTT
CDR3: CASSYSGQTTDTQYF

D: .
V: TRBV2
J: TRBJ2-1
size: .
DNA: TGTGCCAGCAGTGAGACAGAATTTTTCAATGAGCAGTTCTTC
CDR3: CASSETEFFNEQFF

D: TRBD1
V: TRBV28
J: TRBJ1-2
size: .
DNA: TGTGCCAGCAGGTTAGGGACAGGGGCTGGCTACACCTTC
CDR3: CASRLGTGAGYTF

D: .
V: TRBV6-2/TRBV6-3
J: TRBJ1-1
size: .
DNA: TGTGCCAGCAGTTACTCTTGGAGCACCACTGAAGCTTTCTTT
CDR3: CASSYSWSTTEAFF

D: TRBD2
V: TRBV7-2
J: TRBJ2-1
size: .
DNA: TGTGCCAGCAGCCCAAGCGGGGGAGCGTACAATGAGCAGTTCTTC
CDR3: CASSPSGGAYNEQFF

D: TRBD1
V: TRBV27
J: TRBJ1-2
size: .
DNA: TGTGCCAGCAGTTTTACTAGACAGGGGGCGGAGGGCTACACCTTC
CDR3: CASSFTRQGAEGYTF

D: .
V: TRBV6-4
J: TRBJ1-5
size: .
DNA: TGTGCCAGCAGGCCTTCGTTCCGGGACAACTATCAGCCCCAGCATTTT
CDR3: CASRPSFRDNYQPQHF

D: .
V: TRBV7-9
J: TRBJ2-5
size: .
DNA: TGTGCCAGCAGCTTAGCAGTCGGTCCCCAAGAGACCCAGTACTTC
CDR3: CASSLAVGPQETQYF

D: TRBD1
V: TRBV19
J: TRBJ1-2
size: .
DNA: TGTGCCAGTAGTCCTGACAGGGCGAGTCTTGGCTACACCTTC
CDR3: CASSPDRASLGYTF

D: TRBD2
V: TRBV28
J: TRBJ2-1
size: few
DNA: TGTGCCAGCAGTACAACTAGCGGGATCTACAATGAGCAGTTCTTC
CDR3: CASSTTSGIYNEQFF

D: .
V: TRBV4-1
J: TRBJ1-1
size: .
DNA: TGCGCCAGCAGCCAAAATCCCTCAGCCAGGCGGGCTGAAGCTTTCTTT
CDR3: CASSQNPSARRAEAFF

D: .
V: TRBV28
J: TRBJ2-7
size: .
DNA: TGTGCCAGCAGTTTGATTGGTCAGGGGGGTTACGAGCAGTACTTC
CDR3: CASSLIGQGGYEQYF

D: .
V: TRBV7-9
J: TRBJ1-4
size: .
DNA: TGTGCCAGCAGCTTAGCATCCAGTTCTAATGAAAAACTGTTTTTT
CDR3: CASSLASSSNEKLFF

D: TRBD1
V: TRBV6-5
J: TRBJ1-4
size: .
DNA: TGTGCCAGCAGTTACGCCGGGACAGGAGTCAATGAAAAACTGTTTTTT
CDR3: CASSYAGTGVNEKLFF

D: TRBD2
V: TRBV5-4
J: TRBJ2-7
size: .
DNA: TGTGCCAGCAGCTTGACTAGCGGGGGGTACGAGCAGTACTTC
CDR3: CASSLTSGGYEQYF

D: .
V: TRBV7-9
J: TRBJ1-1
size: .
DNA: TGTGCCAGCAGCTTAGCACAGGGTATGAACACTGAAGCTTTCTTT
CDR3: CASSLAQGMNTEAFF

D: .
V: TRBV18
J: TRBJ1-2
size: .
DNA: TGTGCCAGCTCACCGGGGAGAAACTATGGCTACACCTTC
CDR3: CASSPGRNYGYTF

D: .
V: TRBV9
J: TRBJ1-2
size: .
DNA: TGTGCCAGCAGCGGGCAGGACATCGTAACCCCCTATGGCTACACCTTC
CDR3: CASSGQDIVTPYGYTF

D: .
V: TRBV4-1
J: TRBJ2-7
size: .
DNA: TGCGCCAGCAGCCAACCGGACAGTAAATGCTCCTACGAGCAGTACTTC
CDR3: CASSQPDSKCSYEQYF

D: .
V: TRBV4-1
J: TRBJ1-2
size: .
DNA: TGCGCCAGCAGACAAGGGTATAGCTATGGCTACACCTTC
CDR3: CASRQGYSYGYTF

D: TRBD1
V: TRBV7-9
J: TRBJ2-7
size: .
DNA: TGTGCCAGCAGCATACCGGGACAGGGGTTTAACGAGCAGTACTTC
CDR3: CASSIPGQGFNEQYF

D: TRBD1
V: TRBV30
J: TRBJ1-1
size: .
DNA: TGTGCCTGGGTCGGGACAGGGGAAGCTTTCTTT
CDR3: CAWVGTGEAFF

D: .
V: TRBV28
J: TRBJ1-6
size: .
DNA: TGTGCCAGCAGTCCCAGGGTTGGCAATTCACCCCTCCACTTT
CDR3: CASSPRVGNSPLHF

D: TRBD1
V: TRBV2
J: TRBJ1-5
size: .
DNA: TGTGCCAGCAGAATGGGACAGGGGGCTGGTCAGCCCCAGCATTTT
CDR3: CASRMGQGAGQPQHF

D: TRBD1
V: TRBV12-3/TRBV12-4
J: TRBJ2-7
size: .
DNA: TGTGCCAGCACCTCGGACAGGACCAAGCAGTACTTC
CDR3: CASTSDRTKQYF

D: .
V: TRBV6-1
J: TRBJ1-4
size: .
DNA: TGTGCCAGCAGTGACAGGGTAGGGGCGAAAAATGAAAAACTGTTTTTT
CDR3: CASSDRVGAKNEKLFF

D: .
V: TRBV4-1
J: TRBJ2-7
size: .
DNA: TGCGCCAGCAGCCAAAATTTAGCGTACGAGCAGTACTTC
CDR3: CASSQNLAYEQYF

D: .
V: TRBV24-1
J: TRBJ2-2
size: once
DNA: TGTGCCACCGGATCACCCGGAGGGACGGCTCAGCTGTTTTTT
CDR3: CATGSPGGTAQLFF

D: TRBD1
V: TRBV19
J: TRBJ1-1
size: .
DNA: TGTGCCAGTAGGCCGGGACAGGGGGCAGGAAACACTGAAGCTTTCTTT
CDR3: CASRPGQGAGNTEAFF

D: TRBD1
V: TRBV3-1/TRBV3-2
J: TRBJ1-6
size: .
DNA: TGTGCCAGCAGCCCGGGACAGGGTCATTCACCCCTCCACTTT
CDR3: CASSPGQGHSPLHF

D: TRBD1
V: TRBV28
J: TRBJ2-3
size: .
DNA: TGTGCCAGCACCCCCGTAGGGGGCGCTTTCGAAGATACGCAGTATTTT
CDR3: CASTPVGGAFEDTQYF

D: .
V: TRBV7-8
J: TRBJ1-5
size: .
DNA: TGTGCCAGCAGCTCGCCTTTAGGGGTAGGGCAGCCCCAGCATTTT
CDR3: CASSSPLGVGQPQHF

D: TRBD1
V: TRBV6-6
J: TRBJ1-2
size: .
DNA: TGTGCCAGCACCACAACCGGGACAGGGAACGGCTATGGCTACACCTTC
CDR3: CASTTTGTGNGYGYTF

D: .
V: TRBV11-2
J: TRBJ2-6
size: .
DNA: TGTGCCAGCAGCTCCCTCTCAGGGCCCGGGGCCAACGTCCTGACTTTC
CDR3: CASSSLSGPGANVLTF

D: TRBD2
V: TRBV7-2
J: TRBJ2-7
size: .
DNA: TGTGCCAGCAGCTTCGGGGGGGCCTCCTACGAGCAGTACTTC
CDR3: CASSFGGASYEQYF

D: .
V: TRBV5-1
J: TRBJ2-3
size: .
DNA: TGCGCCAGCAGCTTGGCGAGGAGGACTAGCACAGATACGCAGTATTTT
CDR3: CASSLARRTSTDTQYF

D: TRBD1
V: TRBV5-5
J: TRBJ2-6
size: .
DNA: TGTGCCAGCAGCTTTACAGGGGGTGGGGCCAACGTCCTGACTTTC
CDR3: CASSFTGGGANVLTF

D: .
V: TRBV21-1
J: TRBJ1-2
size: .
DNA: TGTGCCAGCAGCAAATGTTTTGGGGACAGAGATGGCTACACCTTC
CDR3: CASSKCFGDRDGYTF

D: .
V: TRBV21-1
J: TRBJ2-7
size: .
DNA: TGTGCCAGAGGACAGGGGGCTCTTCAGTCCTACGAGCAGTACTTC
CDR3: CARGQGALQSYEQYF